This T cell receptor beta chain was identified in a study of T cells in narcolepsy. CDR3 length: 15 amino acids. V dropped 8 bases and J dropped 9; count of bases not matched to a gene: 10. Looked up from germline, CDR1 is MNHEY and CDR2 is SVGAGI. General study findings and limits: HCRT-specific and TRIB2-specific autoreactive clonotypes appeared among same-patient CSF and blood CD4+ clonotypes.

Generated by immunoSEQ multiplex PCR, the TCRdb table keeps only in-frame clones and is missing some. The top ten clones hold around 2.5% of a sample with about 34,000 clones, roughly 80% of them seen once. Turning to this clone: Its antigen is undetermined.

This chain uses TRBV6-5 with TRBJ2-1; 13 positions match TRBD2. Material: CD45RA- memory CD4+ T cells from PBMCs. The TCR originated in a human donor with narcolepsy. The CDR3 protein is CASARTSGRVSEQFF. In DNA form, the CDR3 reads TGTGCCAGCGCGAGGACTAGCGGGAGAGTAAGTGAGCAGTTCTTC.